The clone carrying this T cell receptor (beta chain) occurred many times. Germline V gene sequence: CDR1 SNHLY, CDR2 FYNNEI. Between the trimmed V and J ends, which lost 2 bases and 8 bases, there was a span of 15 bases. The CDR3 is 14 residues long. These data come from a study of T cells in Graves' hyperthyroidism and ophthalmopathy. RNA transcripts gave rise to amplified TCR beta CDR3 regions. The TCR CDR3 was amplified in a first-round RT-PCR using the HTBI primer set. TCRdb independently ran MiXCR on the multiplex PCR reads; one entry per CDR3 protein. The table has 550,000 to 850,000 distinct CDR3 sequences, under 20% seen once.

The clonotype originates from a woman between 45 and 65 years old with Graves' hyperthyroidism that later progressed to Graves' ophthalmopathy. Sample: blood. V gene TRBV2 combines with J gene TRBJ1-1, with a possible D match to TRBD1 (5 bases). CDR3 in DNA: TGTGCCAGCAGTGAAAGGTTGGGGGGGAGGGAAGCTTTCTTT. Its translation: CASSERLGGREAFF.